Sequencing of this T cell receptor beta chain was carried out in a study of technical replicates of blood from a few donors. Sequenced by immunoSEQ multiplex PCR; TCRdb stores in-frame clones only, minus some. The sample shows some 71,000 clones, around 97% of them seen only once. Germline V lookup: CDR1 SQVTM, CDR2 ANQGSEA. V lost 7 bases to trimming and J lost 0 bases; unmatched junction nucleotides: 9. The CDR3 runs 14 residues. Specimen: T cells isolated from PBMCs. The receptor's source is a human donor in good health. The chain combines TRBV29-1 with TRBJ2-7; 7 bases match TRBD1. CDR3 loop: CSAGARDSSYEQYF. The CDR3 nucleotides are TGCAGCGCTGGGGCCCGGGACAGCTCCTACGAGCAGTACTTC.